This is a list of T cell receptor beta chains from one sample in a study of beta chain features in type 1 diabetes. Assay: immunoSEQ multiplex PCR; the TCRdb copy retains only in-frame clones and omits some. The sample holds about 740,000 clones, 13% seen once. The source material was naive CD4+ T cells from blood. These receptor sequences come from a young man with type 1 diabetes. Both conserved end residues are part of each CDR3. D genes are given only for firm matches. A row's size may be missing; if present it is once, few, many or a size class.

cdr3_nt: TGTGCCAGCAGCTTTCATGTCATTCAGTACTTC
cdr3_aa: CASSFHVIQYF
v_call: TRBV11-2
j_call: TRBJ2-4
d_call: .
clone_size: few

cdr3_nt: TGTGCCAGCAGCCCAAAGTGGGATAAAGCCAAAAACATTCAGTACTTC
cdr3_aa: CASSPKWDKAKNIQYF
v_call: TRBV6-6
j_call: TRBJ2-4
d_call: .
clone_size: few

cdr3_nt: TGTGCCAGCAGTCCTCCCCAGACTACCTTGAACACTGAAGCTTTCTTT
cdr3_aa: CASSPPQTTLNTEAFF
v_call: TRBV27
j_call: TRBJ1-1
d_call: .
clone_size: .

cdr3_nt: TGTGCCAGCAGTCTAGGGGCCTACACCGGGGAGCTGTTTTTT
cdr3_aa: CASSLGAYTGELFF
v_call: TRBV28
j_call: TRBJ2-2
d_call: .
clone_size: few

cdr3_nt: TGCGCCAGCAGCCGGACAGGGGACCACGAGCAGTACTTC
cdr3_aa: CASSRTGDHEQYF
v_call: TRBV5-1
j_call: TRBJ2-7
d_call: TRBD1
clone_size: .

cdr3_nt: TGTGCCAGTAGTATTTCAGGGAATGAAAAACTGTTTTTT
cdr3_aa: CASSISGNEKLFF
v_call: TRBV19
j_call: TRBJ1-4
d_call: .
clone_size: .

cdr3_nt: TGTGCCAGCAGCTTAGGGACAGGGACGGAAAAACTGTTTTTT
cdr3_aa: CASSLGTGTEKLFF
v_call: TRBV7-2
j_call: TRBJ1-4
d_call: TRBD1
clone_size: .

cdr3_nt: TGCAGCGTTGAACCCCGACTAGCGGGGAACAATGAGCAGTTCTTC
cdr3_aa: CSVEPRLAGNNEQFF
v_call: TRBV29-1
j_call: TRBJ2-1
d_call: TRBD2
clone_size: few

cdr3_nt: TGTGCCAGCACGGAGGGGAGCTCCTATAATTCACCCCTCCACTTT
cdr3_aa: CASTEGSSYNSPLHF
v_call: TRBV28
j_call: TRBJ1-6
d_call: .
clone_size: .

cdr3_nt: TGCGCCAGCAGCTATCAAGATACGCAGTATTTT
cdr3_aa: CASSYQDTQYF
v_call: TRBV5-1
j_call: TRBJ2-3
d_call: .
clone_size: .

cdr3_nt: TGTGCCTGGAGTCCTCCGGGACTAGCGGGGTACGAGCAGTACTTC
cdr3_aa: CAWSPPGLAGYEQYF
v_call: TRBV30
j_call: TRBJ2-7
d_call: TRBD2
clone_size: .

cdr3_nt: TGCGCCAGCAGCCAGTTAATCAGGGAACCGCAGTTCTTC
cdr3_aa: CASSQLIREPQFF
v_call: TRBV4-1
j_call: TRBJ2-1
d_call: .
clone_size: .

cdr3_nt: TGCGCCAGCAGCTTGGGGCCGACTTATGAGCAGTTCTTC
cdr3_aa: CASSLGPTYEQFF
v_call: TRBV5-1
j_call: TRBJ2-1
d_call: .
clone_size: few

cdr3_nt: TGCAGCGGCTTCCAAGAGACCCAGTACTTC
cdr3_aa: CSGFQETQYF
v_call: TRBV20-1
j_call: TRBJ2-5
d_call: .
clone_size: few

cdr3_nt: TGTGCCAGCTCCGAGGGAGGGTGGGGGACTGAAGCTTTCTTT
cdr3_aa: CASSEGGWGTEAFF
v_call: TRBV6-5
j_call: TRBJ1-1
d_call: .
clone_size: .

cdr3_nt: TGTGCCTGGAGAACACAGGGGGCGATGGAGAGCGCCCAGTACTTC
cdr3_aa: CAWRTQGAMESAQYF
v_call: TRBV30
j_call: TRBJ2-5
d_call: TRBD1
clone_size: .

cdr3_nt: TGTGCCAGTACCCCCGGGGGGGCTGGGGCCAACGTCCTGACTTTC
cdr3_aa: CASTPGGAGANVLTF
v_call: TRBV19
j_call: TRBJ2-6
d_call: TRBD2
clone_size: .